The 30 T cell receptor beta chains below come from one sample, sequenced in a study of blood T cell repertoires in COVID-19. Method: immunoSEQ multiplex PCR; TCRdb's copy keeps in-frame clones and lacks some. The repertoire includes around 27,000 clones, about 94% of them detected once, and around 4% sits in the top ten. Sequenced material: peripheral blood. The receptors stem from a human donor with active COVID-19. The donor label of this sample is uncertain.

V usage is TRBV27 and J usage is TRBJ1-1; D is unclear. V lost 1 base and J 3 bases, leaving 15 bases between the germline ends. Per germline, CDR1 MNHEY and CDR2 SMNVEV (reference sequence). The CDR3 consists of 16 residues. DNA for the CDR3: TGTGCCAGCAGTTTATATGGCGCCCTCCGGGACACTGAAGCTTTCTTT. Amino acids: CASSLYGALRDTEAFF.

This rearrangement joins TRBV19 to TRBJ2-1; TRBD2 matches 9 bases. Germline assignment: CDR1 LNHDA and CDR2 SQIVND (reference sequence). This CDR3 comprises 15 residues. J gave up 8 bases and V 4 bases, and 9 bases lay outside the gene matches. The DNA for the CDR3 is TGTGCCAGTAGTACCCCTCTAGCGGGAACCGATGAGCAGTTCTTC. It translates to CASSTPLAGTDEQFF.

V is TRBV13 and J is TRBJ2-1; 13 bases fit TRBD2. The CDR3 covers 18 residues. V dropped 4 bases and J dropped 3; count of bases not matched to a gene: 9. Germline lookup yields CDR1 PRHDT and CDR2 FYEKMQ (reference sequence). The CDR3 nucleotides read TGTGCCAGCAGCTCACCCCGGACTAGCGGGAGAATCTACAATGAGCAGTTCTTC. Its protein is CASSSPRTSGRIYNEQFF.

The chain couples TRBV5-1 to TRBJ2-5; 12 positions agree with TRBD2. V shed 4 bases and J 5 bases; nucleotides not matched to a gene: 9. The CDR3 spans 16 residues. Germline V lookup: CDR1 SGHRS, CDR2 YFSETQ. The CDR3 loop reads CASSPRLAGAQETQYF. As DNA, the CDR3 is TGCGCCAGCAGCCCCAGACTAGCGGGGGCCCAGGAGACCCAGTACTTC.

CDR3 nucleotides: TGTGCCAGCAGTTCCCGGGACAGCCGGAGGAACGAGCAGTACTTC. It translates to CASSSRDSRRNEQYF. The rearrangement uses TRBV27 and TRBJ2-7; 7 nucleotides align to TRBD1. After removal of 4 bases from V and 5 bases from J, the junction contained 11 bases not matched to a gene. CDR1 and CDR2 (germline): MNHEY, SMNVEV (reference sequence). The CDR3 contains 15 residues.

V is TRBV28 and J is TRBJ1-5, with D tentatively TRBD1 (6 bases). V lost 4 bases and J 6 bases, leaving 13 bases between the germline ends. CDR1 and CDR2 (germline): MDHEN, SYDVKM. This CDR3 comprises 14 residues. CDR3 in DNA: TGTGCCAGCAGTTACAGGGTACAGGGTCAGCCCCAGCATTTT. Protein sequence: CASSYRVQGQPQHF.

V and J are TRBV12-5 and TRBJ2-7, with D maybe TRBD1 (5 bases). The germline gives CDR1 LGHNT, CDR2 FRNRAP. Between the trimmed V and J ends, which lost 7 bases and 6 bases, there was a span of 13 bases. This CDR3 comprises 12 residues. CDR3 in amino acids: CASASVRAEQYF. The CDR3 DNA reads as TGTGCTAGTGCCTCGGTCAGGGCCGAGCAGTACTTC.

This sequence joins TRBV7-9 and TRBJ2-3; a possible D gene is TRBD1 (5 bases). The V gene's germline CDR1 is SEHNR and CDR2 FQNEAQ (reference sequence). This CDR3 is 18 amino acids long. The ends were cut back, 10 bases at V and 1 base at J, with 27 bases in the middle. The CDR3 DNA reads TGTGCCATCGATTTAGGCGGCAGGGAAAGGTTGGGCACAGATACGCAGTATTTT. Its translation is CAIDLGGRERLGTDTQYF.

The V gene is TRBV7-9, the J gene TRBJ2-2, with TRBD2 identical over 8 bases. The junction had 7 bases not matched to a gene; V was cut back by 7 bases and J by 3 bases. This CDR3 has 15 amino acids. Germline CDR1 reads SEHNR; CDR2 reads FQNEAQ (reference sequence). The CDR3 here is CASIPVGLDTGELFF. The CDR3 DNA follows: TGTGCCAGCATCCCCGTGGGACTAGACACCGGGGAGCTGTTTTTT.

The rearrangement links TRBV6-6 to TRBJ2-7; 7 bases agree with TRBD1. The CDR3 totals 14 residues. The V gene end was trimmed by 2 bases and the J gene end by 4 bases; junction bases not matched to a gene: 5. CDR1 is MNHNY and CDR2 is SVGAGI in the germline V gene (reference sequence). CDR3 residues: CASSYPGGSYEQYF. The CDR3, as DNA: TGTGCCAGCAGTTACCCAGGGGGATCGTACGAGCAGTACTTC.

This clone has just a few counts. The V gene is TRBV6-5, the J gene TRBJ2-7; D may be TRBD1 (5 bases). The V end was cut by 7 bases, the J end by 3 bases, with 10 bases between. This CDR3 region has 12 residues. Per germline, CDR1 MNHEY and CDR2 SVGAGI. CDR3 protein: CASKGPDYEQYF. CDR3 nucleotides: TGTGCCAGCAAGGGGCCAGACTACGAGCAGTACTTC.

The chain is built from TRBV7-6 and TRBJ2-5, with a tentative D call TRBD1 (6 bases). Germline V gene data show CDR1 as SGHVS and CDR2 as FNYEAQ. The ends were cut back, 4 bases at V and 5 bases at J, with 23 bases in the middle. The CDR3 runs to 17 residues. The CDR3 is CASSSPFSATGVETQYF. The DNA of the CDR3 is TGTGCCAGCAGCTCTCCGTTTTCAGCGACAGGCGTGGAGACCCAGTACTTC.

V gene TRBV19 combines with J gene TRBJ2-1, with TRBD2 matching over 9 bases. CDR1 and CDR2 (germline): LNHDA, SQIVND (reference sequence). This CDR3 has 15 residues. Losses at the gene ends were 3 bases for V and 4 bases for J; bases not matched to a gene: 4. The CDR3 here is CASSMVSGSYNEQFF. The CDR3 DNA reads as TGTGCCAGTAGTATGGTTAGCGGGAGTTACAATGAGCAGTTCTTC.

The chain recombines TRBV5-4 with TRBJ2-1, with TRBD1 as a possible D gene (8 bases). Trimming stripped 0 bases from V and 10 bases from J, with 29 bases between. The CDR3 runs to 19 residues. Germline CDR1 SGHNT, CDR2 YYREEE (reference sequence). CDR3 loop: CASSLGQGALNSGHGEQFF. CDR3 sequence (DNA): TGTGCCAGCAGCTTGGGGCAGGGGGCGTTGAATAGCGGGCATGGAGAGCAGTTCTTC.

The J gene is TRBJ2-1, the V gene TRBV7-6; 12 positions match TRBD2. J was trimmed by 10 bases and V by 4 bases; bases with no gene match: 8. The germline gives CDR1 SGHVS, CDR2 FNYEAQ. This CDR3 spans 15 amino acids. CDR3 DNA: TGTGCCAGCAGCTCTTGGACTAGCGGGGTAGAGGAGCAGTTCTTC. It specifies CASSSWTSGVEEQFF.

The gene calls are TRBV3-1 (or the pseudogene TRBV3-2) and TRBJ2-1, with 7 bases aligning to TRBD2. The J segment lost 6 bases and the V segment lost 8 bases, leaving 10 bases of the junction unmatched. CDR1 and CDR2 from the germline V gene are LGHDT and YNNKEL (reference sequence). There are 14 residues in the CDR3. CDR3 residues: CASGPGLEGNEQFF. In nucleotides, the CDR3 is TGTGCCAGCGGGCCTGGACTAGAGGGCAATGAGCAGTTCTTC.

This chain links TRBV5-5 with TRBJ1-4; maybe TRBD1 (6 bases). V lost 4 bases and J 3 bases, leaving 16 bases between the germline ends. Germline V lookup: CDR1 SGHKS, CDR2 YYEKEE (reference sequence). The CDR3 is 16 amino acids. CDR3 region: CASSGNRTAANEKLFF. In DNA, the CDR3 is TGTGCCAGCAGCGGCAACAGGACAGCTGCTAATGAAAAACTGTTTTTT.

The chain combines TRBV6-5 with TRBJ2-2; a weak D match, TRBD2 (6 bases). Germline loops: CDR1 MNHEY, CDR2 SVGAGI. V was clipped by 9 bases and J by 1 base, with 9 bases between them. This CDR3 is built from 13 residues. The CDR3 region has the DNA TGTGCCAGTAGCGGAGAGAACACCGGGGAGCTGTTTTTT. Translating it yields CASSGENTGELFF.

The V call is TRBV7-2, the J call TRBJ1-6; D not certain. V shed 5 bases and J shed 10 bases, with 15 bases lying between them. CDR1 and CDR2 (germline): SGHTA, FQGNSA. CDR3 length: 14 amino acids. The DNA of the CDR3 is TGTGCCAGCAGCGCCTCCAGGAGGGAATCACCCCTCCACTTT. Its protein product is CASSASRRESPLHF.

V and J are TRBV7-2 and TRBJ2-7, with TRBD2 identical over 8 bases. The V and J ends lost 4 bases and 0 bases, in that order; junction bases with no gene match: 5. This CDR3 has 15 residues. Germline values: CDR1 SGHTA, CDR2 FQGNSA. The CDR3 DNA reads TGTGCCAGCAGCTCACTAGCGGAGAGCTCCTACGAGCAGTACTTC. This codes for CASSSLAESSYEQYF.

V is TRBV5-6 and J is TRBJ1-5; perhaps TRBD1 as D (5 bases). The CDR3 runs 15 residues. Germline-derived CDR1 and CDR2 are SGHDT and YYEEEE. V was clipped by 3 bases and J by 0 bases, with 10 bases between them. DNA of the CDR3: TGTGCCAGCAGCTCACAGGCCTATAGCAATCAGCCCCAGCATTTT. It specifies CASSSQAYSNQPQHF.

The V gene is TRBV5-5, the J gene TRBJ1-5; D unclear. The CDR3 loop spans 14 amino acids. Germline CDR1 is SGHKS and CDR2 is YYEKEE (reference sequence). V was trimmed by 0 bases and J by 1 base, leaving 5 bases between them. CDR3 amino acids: CASSLGQSNQPQHF. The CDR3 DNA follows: TGTGCCAGCAGCTTGGGGCAGAGCAATCAGCCCCAGCATTTT.

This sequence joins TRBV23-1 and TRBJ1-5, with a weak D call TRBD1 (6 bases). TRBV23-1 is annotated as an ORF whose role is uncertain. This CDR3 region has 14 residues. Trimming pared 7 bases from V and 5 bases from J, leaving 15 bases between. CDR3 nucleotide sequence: TGCGCCAGCATTGGCGGGGGCGAGGATCAGCCCCAGCATTTT. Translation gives CASIGGGEDQPQHF.

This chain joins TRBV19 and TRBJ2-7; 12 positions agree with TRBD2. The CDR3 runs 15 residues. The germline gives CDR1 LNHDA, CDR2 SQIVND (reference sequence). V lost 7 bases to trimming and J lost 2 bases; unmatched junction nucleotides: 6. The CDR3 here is CASTHGLAGTYEQYF. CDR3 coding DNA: TGTGCCAGTACCCACGGACTAGCGGGGACCTACGAGCAGTACTTC.

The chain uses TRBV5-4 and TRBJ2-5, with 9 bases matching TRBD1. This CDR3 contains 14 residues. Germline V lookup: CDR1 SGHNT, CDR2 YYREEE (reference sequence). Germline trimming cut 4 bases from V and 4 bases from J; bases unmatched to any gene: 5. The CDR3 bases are TGTGCCAGCAGCCACAGGGGGCGCGCAGAGACCCAGTACTTC. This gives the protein CASSHRGRAETQYF.

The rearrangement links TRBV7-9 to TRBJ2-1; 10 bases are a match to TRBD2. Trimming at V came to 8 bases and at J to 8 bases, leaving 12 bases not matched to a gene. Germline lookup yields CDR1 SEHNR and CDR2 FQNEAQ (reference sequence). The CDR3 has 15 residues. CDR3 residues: CASGSSGSVVDEQFF. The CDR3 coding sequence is TGTGCCAGCGGGTCTAGCGGGAGCGTTGTCGATGAGCAGTTCTTC.

The CDR3 loop is CSVLAGSYEQYF. DNA of the CDR3: TGCAGCGTACTAGCGGGATCCTACGAGCAGTACTTC. The genes are TRBV29-1 and TRBJ2-7, with TRBD2 identical over 10 bases. The germline gives CDR1 SQVTM, CDR2 ANQGSEA. The CDR3 is 12 residues long. J gave up 1 base and V 6 bases, and 0 bases lay outside the gene matches.

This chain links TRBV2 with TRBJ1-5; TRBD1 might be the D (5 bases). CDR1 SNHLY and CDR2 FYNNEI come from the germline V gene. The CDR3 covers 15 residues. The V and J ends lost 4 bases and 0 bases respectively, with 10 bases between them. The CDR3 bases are TGTGCCAGCAGTGCAGCGGGGGGTAGCAATCAGCCCCAGCATTTT. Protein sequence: CASSAAGGSNQPQHF.

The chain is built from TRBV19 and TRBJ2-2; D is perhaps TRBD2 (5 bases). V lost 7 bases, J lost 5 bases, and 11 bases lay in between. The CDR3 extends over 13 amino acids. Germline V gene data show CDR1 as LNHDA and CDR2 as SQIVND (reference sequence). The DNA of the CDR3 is TGTGCCAGTACCAGAGGGAGTACCGGGGAGCTGTTTTTT. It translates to CASTRGSTGELFF.

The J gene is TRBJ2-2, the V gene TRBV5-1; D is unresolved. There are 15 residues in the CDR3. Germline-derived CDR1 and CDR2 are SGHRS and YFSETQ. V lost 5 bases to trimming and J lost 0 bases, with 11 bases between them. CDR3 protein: CASRPLESNTGELFF. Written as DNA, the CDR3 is TGCGCCAGCAGACCCCTAGAGTCGAACACCGGGGAGCTGTTTTTT.